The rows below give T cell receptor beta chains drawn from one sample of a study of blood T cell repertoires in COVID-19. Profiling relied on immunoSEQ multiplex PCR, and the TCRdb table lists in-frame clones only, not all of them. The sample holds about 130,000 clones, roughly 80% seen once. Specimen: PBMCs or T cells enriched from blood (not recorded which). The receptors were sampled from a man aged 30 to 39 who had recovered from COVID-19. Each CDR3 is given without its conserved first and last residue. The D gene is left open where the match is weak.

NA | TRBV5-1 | ASSLGALGTDTQY
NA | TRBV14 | ASSPYRGTLNTEAF
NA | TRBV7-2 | ASSLRQANTDTQY
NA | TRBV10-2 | ASRNDPAGDSPLH
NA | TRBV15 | ATSRAPGETQY
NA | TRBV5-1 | ASSEQDIRSEAF
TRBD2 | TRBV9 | ASSVWSSGEETQY
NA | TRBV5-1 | ASSWVSGSNTEAF
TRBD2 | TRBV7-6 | ASSLAPSGGYNEQF
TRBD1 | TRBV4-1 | ASTDRTGLGGYT
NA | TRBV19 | ASSIGPGGSDTQY
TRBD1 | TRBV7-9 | ASSTKGAWGYT
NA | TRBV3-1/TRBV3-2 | ASSRWQADRNTIY
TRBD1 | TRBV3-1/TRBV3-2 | ASSQRQGANEQY
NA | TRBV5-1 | ASSLVTGRTDTQY
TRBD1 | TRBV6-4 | ASRGTGDGRDEQF
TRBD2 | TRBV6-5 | ASSTLAGGYNEQF
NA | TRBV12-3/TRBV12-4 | ASSFTSGNGYT
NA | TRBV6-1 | ASSEWGEGVETQY
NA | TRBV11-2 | ASSLRVTRNDFYT
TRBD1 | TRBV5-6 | ASSIQGQAYEQY
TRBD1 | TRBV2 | ASSESGTGGANSPLH
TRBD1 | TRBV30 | AWSTIRQGGLRQY
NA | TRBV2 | ASSGLNEQF
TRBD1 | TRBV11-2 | ASSTGGIGTGELF
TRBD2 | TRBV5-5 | ASSWGLAVETQY
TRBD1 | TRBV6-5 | ASSYQGQMDGYT
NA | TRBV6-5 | ASSYSWGDHTEAF
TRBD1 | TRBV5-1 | ASSKRPGQGPNEQF
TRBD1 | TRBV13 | ASSITGTGQETQY
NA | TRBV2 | ASSEGTESNQPQH
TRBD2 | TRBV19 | ASSLTPGGTQY
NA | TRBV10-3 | AIGTSNQPQH
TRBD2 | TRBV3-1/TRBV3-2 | ASSQDLASGSYNEQF
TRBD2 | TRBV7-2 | ASSLPGGANTDTQY
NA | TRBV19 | ASSYDTYPNQPQH
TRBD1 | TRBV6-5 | ASSYRTGGEAF
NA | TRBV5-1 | ASSLGTRANTGELF
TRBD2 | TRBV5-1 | ASSIGTSGGRETQY
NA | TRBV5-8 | ASSLGRQIHNYGYT
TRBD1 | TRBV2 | ASSGQGSTGELF
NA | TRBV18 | ASSPGGQGEQY
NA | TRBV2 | ASGLRDNNQPQH
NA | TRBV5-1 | ASSPDSSGNSPLH
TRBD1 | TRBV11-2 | ASSREPGQGTYEQY
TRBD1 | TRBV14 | ASSPPGQGPEKLF
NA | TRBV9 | ASSARERAGSGNTIY
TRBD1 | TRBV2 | ASSRTGGKASYNSPLH
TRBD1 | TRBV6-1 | ASSEAGTGNTGELF